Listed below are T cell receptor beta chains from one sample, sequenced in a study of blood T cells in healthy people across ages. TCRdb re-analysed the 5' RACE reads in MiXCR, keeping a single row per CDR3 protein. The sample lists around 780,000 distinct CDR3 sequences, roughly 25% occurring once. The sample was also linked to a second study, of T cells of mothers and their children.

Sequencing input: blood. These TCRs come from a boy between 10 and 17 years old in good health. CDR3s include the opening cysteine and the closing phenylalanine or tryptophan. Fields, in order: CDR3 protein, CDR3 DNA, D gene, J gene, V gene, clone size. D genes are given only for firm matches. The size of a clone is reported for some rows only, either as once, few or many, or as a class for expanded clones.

CASSSSPRGGTGELFF	TGTGCCAGCAGCTCGTCACCCAGGGGGGGCACCGGGGAGCTGTTTTTT	NA	TRBJ2-2	TRBV7-9	NA
CATSGLATKETQYF	TGTGCCACCAGTGGTCTAGCGACTAAAGAGACCCAGTACTTC	NA	TRBJ2-5	TRBV24-1	few
CASSFEEGNQPQHF	TGTGCCAGCAGTTTCGAGGAGGGCAATCAGCCCCAGCATTTT	NA	TRBJ1-5	TRBV12-3/TRBV12-4	few
CASSYSRDSNIYEQYF	TGTGCCAGCAGTTACTCGAGGGACAGCAACATCTACGAGCAGTACTTC	TRBD1	TRBJ2-7	TRBV6-5	many
CASSYLGTGSYEQYF	TGTGCCAGCAGTTACCTGGGGACAGGTTCCTACGAGCAGTACTTC	TRBD1	TRBJ2-7	TRBV6-5	once
CASQGGLGETQYF	TGCGCCAGCCAAGGGGGTCTCGGAGAGACCCAGTACTTC	NA	TRBJ2-5	TRBV5-1	NA
CASSFVRNQETQYF	TGTGCCAGCAGTTTCGTCAGGAATCAAGAGACCCAGTACTTC	NA	TRBJ2-5	TRBV12-3/TRBV12-4	NA
CAWSVRLAATGTQYF	TGTGCCTGGAGTGTACGTCTAGCGGCGACAGGCACGCAGTATTTT	NA	TRBJ2-3	TRBV30	few
CASSKLRNTGVPYEQYF	TGTGCCAGCAGCAAACTCAGGAATACAGGGGTCCCCTACGAGCAGTACTTC	TRBD1	TRBJ2-7	TRBV12-3/TRBV12-4	NA
CASSLRGETQYF	TGTGCCAGCAGCTTACGGGGTGAGACCCAGTACTTC	NA	TRBJ2-5	TRBV5-1	many
CASSSGQNRYEQYF	TGCGCCAGCAGCTCTGGACAGAATCGGTACGAGCAGTACTTC	NA	TRBJ2-7	TRBV5-1	few
CASSLGGVAAEAFF	TGCGCCAGCAGTCTAGGGGGGGTTGCCGCTGAAGCTTTCTTT	NA	TRBJ1-1	TRBV5-1	NA
CASSLGRGASLQETQYF	TGCGCCAGCAGCTTGGGACGGGGGGCATCCCTCCAAGAGACCCAGTACTTC	NA	TRBJ2-5	TRBV5-1	NA
CASSSRDRSHSPLHF	TGTGCCAGCAGTTCCCGGGACAGGTCTCATTCACCCCTCCACTTT	TRBD1	TRBJ1-6	TRBV27	few
CASSQETAGTANEQFF	TGTGCCAGCAGCCAAGAAACCGCCGGGACGGCTAATGAGCAGTTCTTC	NA	TRBJ2-1	TRBV3-1	few
CASSLTAGNEQYF	TGTGCCAGCAGCTTAACGGCTGGGAACGAGCAGTACTTC	NA	TRBJ2-7	TRBV7-3	many
CASSSPGAGLYGYTF	TGTGCCAGCAGCAGCCCGGGGGCAGGCCTCTATGGCTACACCTTC	NA	TRBJ1-2	TRBV25-1	NA
CASSQLPGGYEQYF	TGTGCCAGCAGCCAACTTCCAGGGGGCTACGAGCAGTACTTC	TRBD1	TRBJ2-7	TRBV3-1	NA
CASSLAATGTLAGANVLTF	TGCGCCAGCAGCTTGGCAGCGACAGGGACGCTTGCTGGGGCCAACGTCCTGACTTTC	TRBD1	TRBJ2-6	TRBV5-1	few
CASSPLVFKGNTEAFF	TGTGCCAGCTCACCACTTGTTTTTAAGGGGAACACTGAAGCTTTCTTT	NA	TRBJ1-1	TRBV18	NA
CSARDKDSYSYEQYF	TGCAGTGCTAGAGATAAGGACAGCTACTCCTACGAGCAGTACTTC	NA	TRBJ2-7	TRBV20-1	NA
CASSLLWTGRNSPLHF	TGTGCCAGCAGTCTCCTGTGGACAGGGAGAAATTCACCCCTCCACTTT	TRBD1	TRBJ1-6	TRBV27	NA
CASSLANSYNEQFF	TGTGCCAGCAGCTTAGCGAACTCCTACAATGAGCAGTTCTTC	NA	TRBJ2-1	TRBV9	NA
CASSFSRDLYQPQHF	TGTGCCAGCAGTTTCAGCCGGGACCTCTATCAGCCCCAGCATTTT	NA	TRBJ1-5	TRBV27	NA
CASSRTGANQPQHF	TGTGCCAGCAGTCGGACAGGGGCGAATCAGCCCCAGCATTTT	TRBD1	TRBJ1-5	TRBV6-6	few